This T cell receptor (beta chain) originates from a study of PD-L1 blockade in urothelial cancer. Germline-derived CDR1 and CDR2 are MNHEY and SVGAGI. V lost 2 bases and J lost 3, with 16 bases in between. CDR3 length: 16 residues. A total of 1 to 8 samples per patient were collected pretreatment and on-treatment. Some clones are missing from TCRdb's copy, which holds only in-frame ones; the method was immunoSEQ multiplex PCR. In the table there are 100,000 or so clones, roughly nine tenths of which are singletons. The TCR comes from a woman older than 75 with urothelial cancer. The material sequenced was PBMCs, taken around atezolizumab (anti-PD-L1) treatment. The chain has TRBV6-5 and TRBJ1-1; D is unresolved. The CDR3 nucleotides are TGTGCCAGCAGTTACGGTGGCACTACCGGGGACACTGAAGCTTTCTTT. Its protein product is CASSYGGTTGDTEAFF.